Listed below are T cell receptor beta chains from one sample, sequenced in a study of OX40 agonist ivuxolimab in advanced cancers. Repertoires were generated with immunoSEQ multiplex PCR, while TCRdb's copy carries only in-frame clones and drops some. The sample has fewer than 45,000 clones; about 80% are singletons. The material sequenced was CD4+ or CD8+ T cells sorted from blood, taken in a trial of the OX40 agonist ivuxolimab. Source of these receptors: an adult with an advanced solid tumor such as melanoma, head and neck, liver or kidney cancer. Both conserved end residues are part of each CDR3. Each record gives: clone size, V gene, D gene, J gene, CDR3 protein, CDR3 DNA. D genes are given only for firm matches. Clone size, where shown, is once, few, many, or a class for clones that have expanded.

-,TRBV21-1,-,TRBJ2-1,CASSPWTGRVGVEQFF,TGTGCCAGCAGCCCTTGGACAGGGCGAGTTGGGGTTGAGCAGTTCTTC
-,TRBV7-6,-,TRBJ2-7,CASSLDSHEQYF,TGTGCCAGCAGCTTGGACAGCCACGAGCAGTACTTC
-,TRBV7-7,-,TRBJ1-1,CASRTTGNDLGTEAFF,TGTGCCAGCAGAACTACAGGGAATGATTTAGGCACTGAAGCTTTCTTT
-,TRBV6-1,TRBD2,TRBJ2-5,CASLAGGMGTQYF,TGTGCCAGTTTAGCGGGGGGGATGGGGACCCAGTACTTC
-,TRBV9,-,TRBJ2-5,CASSVGGAQETQYF,TGTGCCAGCAGCGTAGGCGGGGCCCAAGAGACCCAGTACTTC
-,TRBV30,-,TRBJ1-5,CAWSAHKGNQPQHF,TGTGCCTGGAGCGCCCACAAGGGGAATCAGCCCCAGCATTTT
-,TRBV7-2,TRBD1,TRBJ2-7,CASSPGGQIHEQYF,TGTGCCAGCAGCCCAGGGGGACAGATTCACGAGCAGTACTTC
-,TRBV7-9,-,TRBJ1-2,CASSLVGGANYGYTF,TGTGCCAGCAGCTTAGTGGGGGGAGCAAACTATGGCTACACCTTC
-,TRBV7-9,TRBD1,TRBJ1-4,CASTGPGQGTKKLFF,TGTGCCAGCACCGGACCGGGACAGGGTACTAAAAAACTGTTTTTT
-,TRBV28,-,TRBJ1-2,CASSLSVTDGYTF,TGTGCCAGCAGTTTGTCCGTTACAGATGGCTACACCTTC
-,TRBV7-6,-,TRBJ2-3,CASSLATGRTDTQYF,TGTGCCAGCAGCTTAGCGACGGGGCGGACAGATACGCAGTATTTT
-,TRBV9,TRBD1,TRBJ1-1,CASSGLQGAGTEAFF,TGTGCCAGCAGCGGGCTTCAGGGGGCAGGGACTGAAGCTTTCTTT
-,TRBV10-2,-,TRBJ1-6,CASSETVGHGNSPLHF,TGCGCCAGCAGTGAGACAGTGGGGCATGGGAATTCACCCCTCCACTTT
once,TRBV6-1,TRBD1,TRBJ1-2,CASRQGVNYGYTF,TGTGCCAGCAGACAGGGGGTTAACTATGGCTACACCTTC
-,TRBV6-1,TRBD1,TRBJ1-1,CASSARDRGPLRHTEAFF,TGTGCCAGCAGTGCCCGGGACAGGGGGCCTCTTAGGCACACTGAAGCTTTCTTT
-,TRBV5-6,TRBD1,TRBJ1-2,CASSSTGAGNYGYTF,TGTGCCAGCAGCTCGACAGGGGCCGGAAACTATGGCTACACCTTC
-,TRBV7-6,TRBD2,TRBJ2-1,CASSLALAGDEQFF,TGTGCCAGCAGCTTAGCCTTAGCGGGGGATGAGCAGTTCTTC
-,TRBV5-1,-,TRBJ1-6,CASSLGQSNSPLHF,TGCGCCAGCAGCTTGGGACAGTCTAATTCACCCCTCCACTTT
-,TRBV9,-,TRBJ2-3,CASSVVGASTDTQYF,TGTGCCAGCAGCGTAGTAGGGGCGAGCACAGATACGCAGTATTTT
-,TRBV30,TRBD2,TRBJ2-3,CAWSLRGGQDTQYF,TGTGCCTGGAGTCTGCGGGGGGGCCAGGATACGCAGTATTTT
-,TRBV5-1,-,TRBJ1-1,CASSPRGNTEAFF,TGCGCCAGCAGCCCGAGGGGGAACACTGAAGCTTTCTTT
-,TRBV12-2,-,TRBJ2-3,CASRLGPGAALTDTQYF,TGTGCAAGTCGCTTAGGTCCGGGAGCCGCCCTCACAGATACGCAGTATTTT
-,TRBV6-1,-,TRBJ1-1,CASSEGVSVGYEAFF,TGTGCCAGCAGTGAGGGGGTCTCGGTCGGTTATGAAGCTTTCTTT
-,TRBV27,-,TRBJ2-7,CASSPRRHGGFYEQYF,TGTGCCAGCAGCCCCCGGCGGCACGGGGGTTTTTACGAGCAGTACTTC
-,TRBV2,TRBD1,TRBJ1-4,CASSGNRGYEKLFF,TGTGCCAGCAGTGGAAACAGGGGTTATGAAAAACTGTTTTTT
-,TRBV6-5,-,TRBJ2-6,CASSYSRDTGANVLTF,TGTGCCAGCAGTTACTCGCGGGACACTGGGGCCAACGTCCTGACTTTC
few,TRBV6-1,-,TRBJ1-2,CASSIQGGGGYTF,TGTGCCAGCAGTATACAGGGTGGGGGTGGCTACACCTTC
-,TRBV6-1,-,TRBJ1-1,CASSVQGWAEAFF,TGTGCCAGCAGTGTCCAGGGATGGGCTGAAGCTTTCTTT
-,TRBV12-5,TRBD1,TRBJ2-1,CASGLALGQGAYNEQFF,TGTGCTAGTGGTTTGGCTCTGGGACAGGGGGCTTACAATGAGCAGTTCTTC
-,TRBV18,-,TRBJ1-4,CASSPASEKLFF,TGTGCCAGCTCACCAGCGAGTGAAAAACTGTTTTTT
-,TRBV21-1,-,TRBJ1-2,CASSKIQGALKLGYGYTF,TGTGCCAGCAGCAAAATACAGGGGGCGCTTAAATTGGGCTATGGCTACACCTTC
-,TRBV5-4,TRBD2,TRBJ2-3,CASSLGSGGAREYF,TGTGCCAGCAGCTTGGGTAGCGGGGGAGCCCGGGAGTATTTT
-,TRBV10-3,-,TRBJ1-2,CAISELGNYGYTF,TGTGCCATCAGTGAACTGGGGAACTATGGCTACACCTTC
-,TRBV6-6,-,TRBJ1-1,CASSYDGGMNTEAFF,TGTGCCAGCAGTTATGATGGTGGCATGAACACTGAAGCTTTCTTT
-,TRBV7-8,-,TRBJ1-4,CASSLSERPEKLFF,TGTGCCAGCAGCCTCTCTGAGCGGCCGGAAAAACTGTTTTTT
-,TRBV4-1,TRBD2,TRBJ2-2,CASSRGTSNTGELFF,TGCGCCAGCAGCCGAGGGACTAGCAACACCGGGGAGCTGTTTTTT
-,TRBV11-3,-,TRBJ2-3,CASSSSPKDTQYF,TGTGCCAGCAGCTCTAGCCCCAAGGATACGCAGTATTTT
-,TRBV7-8,-,TRBJ1-3,CASSLGTTGNTIYF,TGTGCCAGCAGCTTAGGAACGACTGGAAACACCATATATTTT
-,TRBV6-1,TRBD1,TRBJ1-5,CASSGGVGQLNRNQPQHF,TGTGCCAGCAGTGGGGGTGTGGGACAGCTAAACCGCAATCAGCCCCAGCATTTT
-,TRBV27,TRBD2,TRBJ2-4,CASRRGGGFLAKNIQYF,TGTGCCAGCAGAAGGGGCGGGGGGTTTCTAGCCAAAAACATTCAGTACTTC
-,TRBV9,-,TRBJ1-1,CASSVIPLNTEAFF,TGTGCCAGCAGCGTAATACCTTTGAACACTGAAGCTTTCTTT
-,TRBV21-1,-,TRBJ1-2,CASSKEGQPNYGYTF,TGTGCCAGCAGCAAAGAGGGACAGCCGAACTATGGCTACACCTTC
once,TRBV5-4,-,TRBJ1-1,CASSFGINTEAFF,TGTGCCAGCAGCTTCGGGATAAACACTGAAGCTTTCTTT
-,TRBV29-1,-,TRBJ1-2,CSVVPDNYGYTF,TGCAGCGTTGTTCCGGATAACTATGGCTACACCTTC
once,TRBV5-6,-,TRBJ2-2,CASSVPRDTITGELFF,TGTGCCAGCAGCGTTCCCCGGGACACCATCACCGGGGAGCTGTTTTTT
-,TRBV9,TRBD2,TRBJ2-3,CASSVVAGGSTDTQYF,TGTGCCAGCAGCGTGGTAGCGGGGGGTAGCACAGATACGCAGTATTTT
few,TRBV30,-,TRBJ2-3,CAWSVASVGDTQYF,TGTGCCTGGAGTGTAGCTAGCGTTGGAGATACGCAGTATTTT
many,TRBV9,TRBD1,TRBJ1-5,CASSAGTDYQPQHF,TGTGCCAGCAGCGCCGGGACAGATTATCAGCCCCAGCATTTT